This TCR beta chain appears in the sequencing data of a study of prognosis after radiotherapy for stage I lung cancer. This clonotype is categorized as medium-sized. Its antigen is not known. The study's findings and limits: Following stereotactic body radiation therapy, patients who went on to develop distant metastases had lower Shannon entropy.

The CDR3 loop spans 10 amino acids. The germline V and J ends were trimmed by 7 bases and 3 bases, with 4 bases remaining between them. In germline, CDR1 is SNHLY, CDR2 FYNNEI. Two-round multiplex PCR amplified TCR beta CDR3 from genomic DNA. Amplification in first-round PCR relied on primers specific to each TRBV and TRBJ gene. TCRdb analysed the multiplex PCR reads with MiXCR anew, one entry per CDR3 protein. The sample has 30,000 to 40,000 distinct CDR3 sequences, roughly a third seen once. The source material was PBMCs, sampled before or after stereotactic body radiation therapy (not recorded which). The clonotype comes from a donor over 45 with non-small cell lung cancer. This sequence joins TRBV2 and TRBJ2-7; D is uncertain. The CDR3 loop reads CASKNYEQYF. CDR3 nucleotides: TGTGCCAGCAAGAACTACGAGCAGTACTTC.